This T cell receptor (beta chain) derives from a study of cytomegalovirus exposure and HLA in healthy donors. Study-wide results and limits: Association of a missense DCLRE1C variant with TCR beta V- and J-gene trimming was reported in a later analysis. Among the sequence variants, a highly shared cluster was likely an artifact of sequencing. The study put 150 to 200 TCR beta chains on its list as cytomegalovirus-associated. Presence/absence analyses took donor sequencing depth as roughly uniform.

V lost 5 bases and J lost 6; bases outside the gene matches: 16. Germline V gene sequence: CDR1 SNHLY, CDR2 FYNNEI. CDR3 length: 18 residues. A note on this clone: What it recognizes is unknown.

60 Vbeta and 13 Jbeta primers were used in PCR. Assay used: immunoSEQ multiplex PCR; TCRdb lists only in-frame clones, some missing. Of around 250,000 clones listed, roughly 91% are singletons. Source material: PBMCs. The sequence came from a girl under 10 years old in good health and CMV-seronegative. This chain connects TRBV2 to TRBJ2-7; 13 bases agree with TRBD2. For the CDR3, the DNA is TGTGCCAGCAGTCCCCCCCCTTTAACTAGCGGGGGGGCCGGCGAGCAGTACTTC. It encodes CASSPPPLTSGGAGEQYF.